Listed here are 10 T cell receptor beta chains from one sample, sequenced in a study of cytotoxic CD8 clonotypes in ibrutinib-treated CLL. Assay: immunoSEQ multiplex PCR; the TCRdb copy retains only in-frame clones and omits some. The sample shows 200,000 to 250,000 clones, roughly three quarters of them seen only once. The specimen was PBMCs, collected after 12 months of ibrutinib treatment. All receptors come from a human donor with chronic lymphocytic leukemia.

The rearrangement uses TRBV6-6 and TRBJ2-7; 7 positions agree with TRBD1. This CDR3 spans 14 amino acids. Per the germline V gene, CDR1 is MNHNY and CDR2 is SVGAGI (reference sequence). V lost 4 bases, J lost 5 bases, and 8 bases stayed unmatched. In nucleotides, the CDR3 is TGTGCCAGCAGTTTCCTAGGGGGCGTCGACGAGCAGTACTTC. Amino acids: CASSFLGGVDEQYF.

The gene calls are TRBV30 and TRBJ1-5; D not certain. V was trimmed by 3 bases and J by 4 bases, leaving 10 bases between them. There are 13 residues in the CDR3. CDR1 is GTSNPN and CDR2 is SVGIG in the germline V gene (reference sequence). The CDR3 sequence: CAWSSGPNQPQHF. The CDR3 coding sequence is TGTGCCTGGAGCAGCGGGCCTAATCAGCCCCAGCATTTT.

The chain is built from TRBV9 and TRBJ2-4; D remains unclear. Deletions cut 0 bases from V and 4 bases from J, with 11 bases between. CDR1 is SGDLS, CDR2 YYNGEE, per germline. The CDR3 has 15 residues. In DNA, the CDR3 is TGTGCCAGCAGCGTAGGGCTAGAGTGGAAAAACATTCAGTACTTC. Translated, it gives CASSVGLEWKNIQYF.

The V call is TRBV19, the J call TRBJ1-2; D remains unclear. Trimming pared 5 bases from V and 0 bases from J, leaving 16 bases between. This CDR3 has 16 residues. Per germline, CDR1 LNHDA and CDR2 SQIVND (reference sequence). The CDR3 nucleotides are TGTGCCAGTAGTCCCCGGTTCGGACCCGCTAACTATGGCTACACCTTC. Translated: CASSPRFGPANYGYTF. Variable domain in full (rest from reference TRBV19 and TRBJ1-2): DGGITQSPKYLFRKEGQNVTLSCEQNLNHDAMYWYRQDPGQGLRLIYYSQIVNDFQKGDIAEGYSVSREKKESFPLTVTSAQKNPTAFYLCASSPRFGPANYGYTFGSGTRLTVV.

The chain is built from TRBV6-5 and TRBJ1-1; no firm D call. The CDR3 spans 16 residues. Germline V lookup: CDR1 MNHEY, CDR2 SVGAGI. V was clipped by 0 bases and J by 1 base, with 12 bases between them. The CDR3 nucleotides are TGTGCCAGCAGTTACTCCCATGGGAGACCGAACACTGAAGCTTTCTTT. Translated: CASSYSHGRPNTEAFF.

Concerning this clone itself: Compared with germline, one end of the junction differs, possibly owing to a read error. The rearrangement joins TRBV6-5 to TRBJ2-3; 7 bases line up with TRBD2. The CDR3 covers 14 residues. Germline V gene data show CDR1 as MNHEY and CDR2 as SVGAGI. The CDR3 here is CASRRRGSTDTQYF. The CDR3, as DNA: TGTGCCAGCCGGCGCCGCGGGAGCACAGATACGCAATATTTT.

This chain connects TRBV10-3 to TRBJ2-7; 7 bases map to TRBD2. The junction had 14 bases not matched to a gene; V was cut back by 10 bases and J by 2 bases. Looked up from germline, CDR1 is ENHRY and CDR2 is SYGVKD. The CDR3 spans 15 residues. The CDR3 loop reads CASRGEGGEPYEQYF. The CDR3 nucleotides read TGTGCCAGCAGAGGAGAGGGAGGGGAACCCTACGAGCAGTACTTC.

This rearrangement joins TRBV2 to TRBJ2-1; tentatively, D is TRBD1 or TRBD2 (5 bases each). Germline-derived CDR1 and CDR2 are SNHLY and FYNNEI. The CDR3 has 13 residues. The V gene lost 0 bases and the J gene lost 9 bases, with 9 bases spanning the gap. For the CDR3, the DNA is TGTGCCAGCAGTGAAGCGACGGGGACTGAGCAGTTCTTC. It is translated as CASSEATGTEQFF. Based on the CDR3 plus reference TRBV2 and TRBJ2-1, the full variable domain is EPEVTQTPSHQVTQMGQEVILRCVPISNHLYFYWYRQILGQKVEFLVSFYNNEISEKSEIFDDQFSVERPDGSNFTLKIRSTKLEDSAMYFCASSEATGTEQFFGPGTRLTVL.

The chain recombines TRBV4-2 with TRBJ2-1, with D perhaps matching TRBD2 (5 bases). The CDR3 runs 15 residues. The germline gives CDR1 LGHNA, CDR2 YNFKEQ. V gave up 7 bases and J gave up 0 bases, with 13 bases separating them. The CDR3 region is CASTSQRSSYNEQFF. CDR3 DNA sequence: TGTGCCAGCACCTCACAGCGGAGCTCCTACAATGAGCAGTTCTTC.

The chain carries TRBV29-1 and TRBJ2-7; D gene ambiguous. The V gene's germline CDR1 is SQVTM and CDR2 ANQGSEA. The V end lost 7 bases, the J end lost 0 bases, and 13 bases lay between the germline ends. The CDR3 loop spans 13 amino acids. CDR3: CSAHGASSYEQYF. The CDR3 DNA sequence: TGCAGCGCCCATGGAGCTAGCTCCTACGAGCAGTACTTC.